Each of the 12 T cell receptor beta chains below was sequenced from the same sample in a study of post-analysis software for immune sequencing data. Their antigens remain unidentified. Every TCR beta cDNA library bore unique molecular identifiers. One entry per CDR3 protein results from TCRdb running MiXCR on the PCR reads. Here the sample spans roughly 540,000 distinct CDR3 sequences, 34% being singletons. Study-level findings and limits: About 5 TRBV segments appeared more often in patients than in controls, and TRBV5-6, TRBV5-1 and TRBV20-1 were among these.

Specimen: blood. All receptors come from a girl aged 2-17 years with multiple sclerosis.

V is TRBV6-1 and J is TRBJ1-2, with D unresolved. The CDR3 consists of 15 residues. The V gene's germline CDR1 is MNHNS and CDR2 SASEGT. Trimming shortened V by 1 base and J by 0 bases, and 9 bases separated the two germline ends. CDR3 bases: TGTGCCAGCAGTGAAGAGTCAATTGCTAACTATGGCTACACCTTC. Amino acid sequence: CASSEESIANYGYTF.

The V call is TRBV5-1, the J call TRBJ2-1; no clear D. V gave up 4 bases and J gave up 0 bases, with 11 bases separating them. Germline V CDR1 and CDR2: SGHRS, YFSETQ. The CDR3 spans 15 residues. The CDR3 reads CASSPELPSYNEQFF. As DNA, the CDR3 is TGCGCCAGCAGCCCAGAACTTCCCTCCTACAATGAGCAGTTCTTC. The entire variable domain, with the rest obtained from reference TRBV5-1 and TRBJ2-1, is as follows: KAGVTQTPRYLIKTRGQQVTLSCSPISGHRSVSWYQQTPGQGLQFLFEYFSETQRNKGNFPGRFSGRQFSNSRSEMNVSTLELGDSALYLCASSPELPSYNEQFFGPGTRLTVL.

On this clonotype itself: One end of the junction is discordant with germline, which a read error may explain. The genes are TRBV20-1 and TRBJ1-2; D is unresolved. This CDR3 is built from 13 residues. The germline CDR1 and CDR2 sequences are DFQATT and SNEGSKA (reference sequence). The CDR3 spells CSARVSGDSGCTF. CDR3 in DNA: TGCAGTGCTAGGGTATCGGGAGATTCCGGCTGCACCTTC.

The chain carries TRBV3-1 and TRBJ2-3; TRBD2 matches at 8 bases. The J segment lost 2 bases and the V segment lost 2 bases, leaving 6 bases of the junction unmatched. CDR1 and CDR2 (germline): LGHDT, YNNKEL (reference sequence). This CDR3 spans 16 amino acids. The DNA of the CDR3 is TGTGCCAGCAGCCAATCGGGCGGGGGGACCACAGATACGCAGTATTTT. Amino acids: CASSQSGGGTTDTQYF.

This rearrangement joins TRBV9 to TRBJ2-1; possible D gene TRBD1, 6 bases. Germline CDR1 and CDR2: SGDLS and YYNGEE. CDR3 length: 15 residues. Deletions cut 3 bases from V and 5 bases from J, with 15 bases between. Here the CDR3 DNA reads TGTGCCAGCAGCGGCCGGGACACCCTGAACAATGAGCAGTTCTTC. It is translated as CASSGRDTLNNEQFF.

This clonotype has only a few counts. The gene calls are TRBV20-1 and TRBJ2-1; 7 positions match TRBD1. This CDR3 contains 15 residues. With V trimmed by 6 bases and J by 8 bases, 16 bases remained unmatched. Germline V gene lookup returns CDR1 DFQATT and CDR2 SNEGSKA (reference sequence). Here the CDR3 DNA reads TGCAGTGCGCCGTCCTACCGGGACAGAGCCTATGAGCAGTTCTTC. It yields the protein CSAPSYRDRAYEQFF.

The chain is built from TRBV4-2 and TRBJ1-2; D gene ambiguous. The CDR3 is 14 residues long. Germline V gene data show CDR1 as LGHNA and CDR2 as YNFKEQ. Trimming pared 0 bases from V and 9 bases from J, leaving 14 bases between. For the CDR3, the DNA is TGTGCCAGCAGCCAAGAGACGGCGCCTATGTGCTACACCTTC. It codes for CASSQETAPMCYTF.

This clonotype was seen only a few times. This chain connects TRBV7-9 to TRBJ1-5; D gene ambiguous. CDR1 is SEHNR and CDR2 is FQNEAQ in the germline V gene (reference sequence). The CDR3 contains 15 residues. Trimming cost V 5 bases and J 1 base, with 12 bases left between them. This CDR3 reads CASSLSGGSNQPQHF. CDR3 nucleotides: TGTGCCAGCAGCCTTAGCGGAGGGAGCAATCAGCCCCAGCATTTT.

The chain links TRBV5-4 to TRBJ2-3; TRBD2 is a possible D gene (5 bases). The germline gives CDR1 SGHNT, CDR2 YYREEE (reference sequence). With 3 bases removed from V and 1 base from J, the gap between germline ends came to 9 bases. The CDR3 has 14 amino acids. CDR3 in amino acids: CASSSEAGTDTQYF. The CDR3 DNA is TGTGCCAGCAGCTCGGAGGCGGGCACAGATACGCAGTATTTT.

By sample fraction, this clonotype is medium-sized. This chain joins TRBV7-2 and TRBJ2-1; maybe TRBD2 (5 bases). Trimming left V 1 base short and J 2 bases short, with 9 bases between. Germline CDR1 reads SGHTA; CDR2 reads FQGNSA. This CDR3 has 15 residues. As DNA, the CDR3 is TGTGCCAGCAGCTTAGGGACTGGCCCCTACAATGAGCAGTTCTTC. Translation: CASSLGTGPYNEQFF.

The gene calls are TRBV5-6 and TRBJ1-2, with TRBD1 matching over 7 bases. This CDR3 is built from 15 residues. The V gene's germline CDR1 is SGHDT and CDR2 YYEEEE. CDR3 in amino acids: CASGGMTDRSDGYTF. CDR3 bases: TGTGCAAGCGGGGGGATGACGGACAGGTCCGATGGCTACACCTTC. The full variable domain, rest sourced from reference TRBV5-6 and TRBJ1-2, is DAGVTQSPTHLIKTRGQQVTLRCSPKSGHDTVSWYQQALGQGPQFIFQYYEEEERQRGNFPDRFSGHQFPNYSSELNVNALLLGDSALYLCASGGMTDRSDGYTFGSGTRLTVV.

Comments on this clonotype: A read error may explain this, as a much larger clone is one base away. The J gene is TRBJ1-2, the V gene TRBV4-1, with D unclear. The CDR3 spans 12 residues. Germline CDR1 is MGHRA and CDR2 is YSYEKL. CDR3 bases: TGCGCCGGCAGCCAAGGAACTTACGGCTACACCTTC. This sequence encodes CAGSQGTYGYTF.